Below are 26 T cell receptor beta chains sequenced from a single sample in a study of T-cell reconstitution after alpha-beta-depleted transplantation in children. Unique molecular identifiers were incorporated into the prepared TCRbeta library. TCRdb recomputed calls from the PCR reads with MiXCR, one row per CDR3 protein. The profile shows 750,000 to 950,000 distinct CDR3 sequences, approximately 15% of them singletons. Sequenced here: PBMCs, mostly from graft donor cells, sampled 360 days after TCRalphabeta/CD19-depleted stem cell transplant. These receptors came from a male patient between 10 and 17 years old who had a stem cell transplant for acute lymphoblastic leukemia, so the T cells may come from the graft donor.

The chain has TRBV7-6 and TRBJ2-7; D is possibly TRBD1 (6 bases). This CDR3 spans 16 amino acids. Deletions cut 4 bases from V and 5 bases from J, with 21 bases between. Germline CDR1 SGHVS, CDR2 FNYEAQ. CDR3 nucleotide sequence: TGTGCCAGCAGCTCCCTCGGGACCAGGGGTTCGGACGAGCAGTACTTC. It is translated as CASSSLGTRGSDEQYF. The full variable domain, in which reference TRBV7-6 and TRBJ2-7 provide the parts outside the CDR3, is GAGVSQSPRYKVTKRGQDVALRCDPISGHVSLYWYRQALGQGPEFLTYFNYEAQQDKSGLPNDRFSAERPEGSISTLTIQRTEQRDSAMYRCASSSLGTRGSDEQYFGPGTRLTVT.

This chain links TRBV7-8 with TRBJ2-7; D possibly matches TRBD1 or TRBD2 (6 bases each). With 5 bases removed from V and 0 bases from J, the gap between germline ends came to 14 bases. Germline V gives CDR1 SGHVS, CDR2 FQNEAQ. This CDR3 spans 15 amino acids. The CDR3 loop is CASSKDKGGSYEQYF. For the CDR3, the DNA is TGTGCCAGCAGCAAGGACAAGGGGGGCTCCTACGAGCAGTACTTC.

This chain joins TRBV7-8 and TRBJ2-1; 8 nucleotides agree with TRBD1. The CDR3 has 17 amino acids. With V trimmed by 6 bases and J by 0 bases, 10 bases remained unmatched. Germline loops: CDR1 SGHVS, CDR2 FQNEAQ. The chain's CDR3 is CASSFGQGTSSYNEQFF. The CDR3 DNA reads TGTGCCAGCAGTTTCGGACAGGGAACAAGCTCCTACAATGAGCAGTTCTTC. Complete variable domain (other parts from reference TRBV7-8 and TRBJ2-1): GAGVSQSPRYKVAKRGQDVALRCDPISGHVSLFWYQQALGQGPEFLTYFQNEAQLDKSGLPSDRFFAERPEGSVSTLKIQRTQQEDSAVYLCASSFGQGTSSYNEQFFGPGTRLTVL.

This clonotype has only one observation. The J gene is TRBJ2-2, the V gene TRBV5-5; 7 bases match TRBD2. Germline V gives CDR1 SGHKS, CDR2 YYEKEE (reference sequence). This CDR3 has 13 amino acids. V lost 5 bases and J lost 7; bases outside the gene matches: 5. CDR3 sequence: CASSYLAVGELFF. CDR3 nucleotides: TGTGCCAGCAGTTATCTAGCGGTCGGGGAGCTGTTTTTT.

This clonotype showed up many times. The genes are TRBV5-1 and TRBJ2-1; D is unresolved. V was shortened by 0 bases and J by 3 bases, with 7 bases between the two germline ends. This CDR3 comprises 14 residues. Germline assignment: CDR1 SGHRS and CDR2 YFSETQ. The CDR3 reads CASSLDSSYNEQFF. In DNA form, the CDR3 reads TGCGCCAGCAGCTTGGACTCCAGCTACAATGAGCAGTTCTTC.

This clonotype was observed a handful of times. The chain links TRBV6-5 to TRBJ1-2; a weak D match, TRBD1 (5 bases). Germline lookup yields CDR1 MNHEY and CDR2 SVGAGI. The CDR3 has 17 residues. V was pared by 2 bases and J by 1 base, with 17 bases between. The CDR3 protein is CASSYLSLTGLNYGYTF. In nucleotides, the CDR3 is TGTGCCAGCAGTTACCTATCGTTAACAGGTCTTAACTATGGCTACACCTTC.

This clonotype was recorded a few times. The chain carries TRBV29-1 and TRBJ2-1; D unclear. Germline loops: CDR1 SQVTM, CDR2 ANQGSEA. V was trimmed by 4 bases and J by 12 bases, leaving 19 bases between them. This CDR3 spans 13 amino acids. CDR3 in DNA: TGCAGCGTTGGCCCGGACGCTCCCGATAGGCAGTTCTTC. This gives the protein CSVGPDAPDRQFF.

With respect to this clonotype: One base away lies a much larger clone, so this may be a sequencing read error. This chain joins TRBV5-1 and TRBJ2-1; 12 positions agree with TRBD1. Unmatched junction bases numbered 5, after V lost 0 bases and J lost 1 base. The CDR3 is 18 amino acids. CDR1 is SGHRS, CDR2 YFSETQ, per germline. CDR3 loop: CASSLAGTGGISYNEQFF. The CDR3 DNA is TGCGCCAGCAGCTTGGCCGGGACAGGGGGCATTTCCTACAATGAGCAGTTCTTC. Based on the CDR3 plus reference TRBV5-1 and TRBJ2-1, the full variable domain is KAGVTQTPRYLIKTRGQQVTLSCSPISGHRSVSWYQQTPGQGLQFLFEYFSETQRNKGNFPGRFSGRQFSNSRSEMNVSTLELGDSALYLCASSLAGTGGISYNEQFFGPGTRLTVL.

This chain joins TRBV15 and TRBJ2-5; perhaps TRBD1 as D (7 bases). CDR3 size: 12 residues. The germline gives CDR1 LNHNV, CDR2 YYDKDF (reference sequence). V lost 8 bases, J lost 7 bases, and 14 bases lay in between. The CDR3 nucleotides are TGTGCCACCGGACAGGTGGGACTGACCCAGTACTTC. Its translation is CATGQVGLTQYF.

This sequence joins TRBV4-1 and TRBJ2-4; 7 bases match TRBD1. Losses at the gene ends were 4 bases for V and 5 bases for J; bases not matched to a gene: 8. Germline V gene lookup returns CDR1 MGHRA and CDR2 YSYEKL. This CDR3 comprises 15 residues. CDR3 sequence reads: CASSLPRDRQNIQYF. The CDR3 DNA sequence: TGCGCCAGCAGCCTCCCCCGGGACAGACAAAACATTCAGTACTTC.

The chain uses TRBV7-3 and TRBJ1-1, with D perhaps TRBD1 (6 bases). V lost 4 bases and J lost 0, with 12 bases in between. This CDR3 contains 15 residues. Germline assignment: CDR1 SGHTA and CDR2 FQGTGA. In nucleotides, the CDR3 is TGTGCCAGCAGCTCCTACAGGGCCATGAACACTGAAGCTTTCTTT. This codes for CASSSYRAMNTEAFF.

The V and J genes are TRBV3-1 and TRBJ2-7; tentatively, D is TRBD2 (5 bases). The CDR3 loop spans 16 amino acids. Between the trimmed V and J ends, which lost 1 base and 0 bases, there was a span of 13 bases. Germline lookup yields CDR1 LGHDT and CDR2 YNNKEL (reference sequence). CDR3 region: CASSQGGLGSSYEQYF. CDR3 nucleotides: TGTGCCAGCAGCCAAGGAGGGCTAGGGAGCTCCTACGAGCAGTACTTC.

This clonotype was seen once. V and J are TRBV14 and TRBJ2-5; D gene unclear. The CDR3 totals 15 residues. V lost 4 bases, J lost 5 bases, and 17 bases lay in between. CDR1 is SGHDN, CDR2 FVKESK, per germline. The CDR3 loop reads CASSPAPDIRETQYF. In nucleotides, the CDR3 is TGTGCCAGCAGCCCAGCGCCTGACATCCGGGAGACCCAGTACTTC.

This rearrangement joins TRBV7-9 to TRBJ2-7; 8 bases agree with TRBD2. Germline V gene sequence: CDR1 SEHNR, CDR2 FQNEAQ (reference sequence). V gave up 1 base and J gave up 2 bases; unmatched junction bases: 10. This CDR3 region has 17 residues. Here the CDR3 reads CASSLELGREATYEQYF. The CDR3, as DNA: TGTGCCAGCAGCTTAGAACTGGGGCGGGAGGCCACCTACGAGCAGTACTTC.

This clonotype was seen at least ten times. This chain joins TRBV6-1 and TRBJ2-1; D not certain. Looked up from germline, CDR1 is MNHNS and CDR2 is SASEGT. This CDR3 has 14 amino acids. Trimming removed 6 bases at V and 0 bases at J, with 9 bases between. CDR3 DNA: TGTGCCAGCAGAGGGTCAAGCTCCTACAATGAGCAGTTCTTC. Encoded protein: CASRGSSSYNEQFF.

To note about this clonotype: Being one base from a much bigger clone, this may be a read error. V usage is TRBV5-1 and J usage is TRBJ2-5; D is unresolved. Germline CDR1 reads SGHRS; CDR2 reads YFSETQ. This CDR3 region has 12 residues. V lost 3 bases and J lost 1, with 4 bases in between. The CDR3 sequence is CASSWTQETQYF. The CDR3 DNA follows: TGCGCCAGCAGCTGGACCCAAGAGACCCAGTACTTC.

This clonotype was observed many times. The CDR3 nucleotides are TGTGCCAGCAGTGATTGGGGTCAGGGGGTGCGAGAGACCCAGTACTTC. This encodes CASSDWGQGVRETQYF. J is TRBJ2-5 and V is TRBV25-1; 7 nucleotides align to TRBD1. Trimming cost V 3 bases and J 4 bases; bases outside gene matches: 11. In germline, CDR1 is MGHDK, CDR2 SYGVNS. CDR3 length: 16 residues.

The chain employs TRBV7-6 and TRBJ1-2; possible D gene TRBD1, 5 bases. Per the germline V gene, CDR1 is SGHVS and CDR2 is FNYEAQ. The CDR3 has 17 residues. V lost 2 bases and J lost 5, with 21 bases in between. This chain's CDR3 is CASSLRWIGAGTYGYTF. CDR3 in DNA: TGTGCCAGCAGCTTAAGGTGGATCGGGGCTGGAACTTATGGCTACACCTTC.

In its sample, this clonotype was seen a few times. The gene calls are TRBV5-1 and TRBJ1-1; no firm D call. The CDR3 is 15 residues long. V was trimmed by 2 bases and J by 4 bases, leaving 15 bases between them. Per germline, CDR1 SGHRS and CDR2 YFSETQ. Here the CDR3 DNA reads TGCGCCAGCAGCTTATCGTTGTTGCGAGGCACTGAAGCTTTCTTT. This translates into CASSLSLLRGTEAFF.

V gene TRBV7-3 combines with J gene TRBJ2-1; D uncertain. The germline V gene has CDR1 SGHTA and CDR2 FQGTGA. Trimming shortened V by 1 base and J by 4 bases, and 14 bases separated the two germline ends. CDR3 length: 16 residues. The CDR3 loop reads CASSLNPPVLYNEQFF. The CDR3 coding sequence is TGTGCCAGCAGCTTAAATCCCCCAGTGCTTTACAATGAGCAGTTCTTC.

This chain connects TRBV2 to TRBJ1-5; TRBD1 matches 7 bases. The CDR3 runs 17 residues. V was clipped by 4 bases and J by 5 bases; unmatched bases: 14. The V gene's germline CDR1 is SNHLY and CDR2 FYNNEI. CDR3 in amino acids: CASSGWHRGLRHQPQHF. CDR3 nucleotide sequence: TGTGCCAGCAGTGGCTGGCACAGGGGCCTACGACATCAGCCCCAGCATTTT.

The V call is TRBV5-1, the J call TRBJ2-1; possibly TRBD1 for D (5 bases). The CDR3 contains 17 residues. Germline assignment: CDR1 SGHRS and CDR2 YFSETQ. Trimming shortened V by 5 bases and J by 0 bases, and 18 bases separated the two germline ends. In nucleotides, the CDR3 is TGCGCCAGCAGTAGACTCGACAGATCGAGCTCCTACAATGAGCAGTTCTTC. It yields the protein CASSRLDRSSSYNEQFF.

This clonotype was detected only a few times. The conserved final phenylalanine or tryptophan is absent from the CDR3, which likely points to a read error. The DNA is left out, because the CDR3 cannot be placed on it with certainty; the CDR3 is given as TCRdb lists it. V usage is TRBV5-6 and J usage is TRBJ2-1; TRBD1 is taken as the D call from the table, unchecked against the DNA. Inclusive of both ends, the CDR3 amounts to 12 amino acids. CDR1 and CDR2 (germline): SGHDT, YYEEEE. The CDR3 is CASSLDPSHKGI.

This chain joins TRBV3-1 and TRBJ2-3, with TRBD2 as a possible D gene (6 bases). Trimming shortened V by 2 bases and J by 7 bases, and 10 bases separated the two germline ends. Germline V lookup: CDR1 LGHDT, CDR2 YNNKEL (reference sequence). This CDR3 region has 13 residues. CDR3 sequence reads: CASSQLRGNTQYF. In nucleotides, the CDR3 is TGTGCCAGCAGCCAACTCCGGGGGAATACGCAGTATTTT.

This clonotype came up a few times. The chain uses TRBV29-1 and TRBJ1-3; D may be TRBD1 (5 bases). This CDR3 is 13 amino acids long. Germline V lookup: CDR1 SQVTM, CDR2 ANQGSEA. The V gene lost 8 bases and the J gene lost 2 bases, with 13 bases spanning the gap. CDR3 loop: CSHSGMTGNTIYF. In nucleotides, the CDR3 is TGCAGCCACTCAGGGATGACTGGAAACACCATATATTTT.

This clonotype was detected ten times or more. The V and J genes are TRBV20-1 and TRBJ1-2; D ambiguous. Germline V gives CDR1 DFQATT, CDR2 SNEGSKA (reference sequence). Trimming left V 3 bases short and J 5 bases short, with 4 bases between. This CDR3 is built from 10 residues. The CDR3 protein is CSASSYGYTF. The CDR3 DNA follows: TGCAGTGCTAGCTCATATGGCTACACCTTC.